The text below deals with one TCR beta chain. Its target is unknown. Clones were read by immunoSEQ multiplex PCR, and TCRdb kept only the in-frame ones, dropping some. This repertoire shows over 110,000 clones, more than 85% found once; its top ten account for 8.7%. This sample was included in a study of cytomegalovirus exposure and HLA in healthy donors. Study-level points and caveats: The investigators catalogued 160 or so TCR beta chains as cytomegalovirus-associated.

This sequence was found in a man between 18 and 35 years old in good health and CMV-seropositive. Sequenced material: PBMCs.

The CDR3 spells CASRLTGRYGYTF. Here the CDR3 DNA reads TGTGCCAGCAGACTGACAGGGAGATATGGCTACACCTTC. The chain is built from TRBV6-5 and TRBJ1-2; 7 nucleotides align to TRBD1. The V gene's germline CDR1 is MNHEY and CDR2 SVGAGI. The CDR3 runs 13 residues. After removal of 6 bases from V and 5 bases from J, the junction contained 6 bases not matched to a gene.